This T cell receptor beta chain was recorded in a study of T cell repertoires in cytomegalovirus infection. Background on the study: Recently identified HLA-C-restricted CMV epitopes were among the peptides used. Indications came from public TCR beta signatures; they pointed to CMV infection and to a matching HLA type. Whole-study results and caveats: Based on cumulative public TCR beta family frequency, carriers of CMV plus the relevant HLA were identified. HLA-C-restricted CMV-specific TCR beta clonotypes were dominant in the ex vivo response.

MiXCR was run by TCRdb on the reads, yielding one entry per CDR3 protein. This table has approximately 770,000 distinct CDR3 sequences, approximately 32% appearing once. V was pared by 1 base and J by 7 bases, with 14 bases between. The CDR3 extends over 15 amino acids. Germline V gene sequence: CDR1 SGHVS, CDR2 FNYEAQ. This clonotype occurred once. Its antigen remains unidentified. The receptor was derived from a human donor in good health (CMV status not recorded). Some clones in this sample may be carry-over from other donors' samples. The sequencing used cultured CD8+ T cells from PBMCs, collected from culture after CMV antigen stimulation. This chain uses TRBV7-6 with TRBJ1-3; the D is unclear. CDR3 DNA: TGTGCCAGCAGCTTAGATGGGTTCCTGGGGAACACCATATATTTT. The encoded protein is CASSLDGFLGNTIYF.